A selection of T cell receptor beta chains follows, all from one sample in a study of cytomegalovirus exposure and HLA in healthy donors. Sequencing used immunoSEQ multiplex PCR; TCRdb keeps in-frame clones, though not all of them. The data hold approximately 170,000 clones, with over 70% observed a single time. The sample was PBMCs. These TCRs come from a boy aged 2 to 10 in good health and CMV-seronegative. The CDR3 runs from the conserved cysteine through the conserved F or W. The D gene is left open where the match is weak. Where a row states a size, it is once, few, many or the class of an expanded clone; other rows omit it.

>TRBV4-3|NA|TRBJ1-2|NA
TGCGCCAGCAGTTCCGATCGGACAGAACAAATAGGGAACTATGGCTACACCTTC
CASSSDRTEQIGNYGYTF
>TRBV5-6|TRBD2|TRBJ2-2|NA
TGTGCCAGCAGCTTTACGGCGGGAGTTGGCACCGGGGAGCTGTTTTTT
CASSFTAGVGTGELFF
>TRBV2|TRBD2|TRBJ2-5|few
TGTGCCAGCAGTCCGAGGACTAGCGGGAGGGCAGAGACCCAGTACTTC
CASSPRTSGRAETQYF
>TRBV5-1|TRBD2|TRBJ2-3|NA
TGCGCCAGCAGCTTGGTGGGGGAGGGCGAAGATACGCAGTATTTT
CASSLVGEGEDTQYF
>TRBV29-1|TRBD1|TRBJ1-1|NA
TGCAGCGTTGATGCCTCCGGGACAGGGTTGAACACTGAAGCTTTCTTT
CSVDASGTGLNTEAFF
>TRBV7-2|NA|TRBJ1-2|few
TGTGCCAGCAGCTTAAGCCCCTCCCCCGGCTATGGCTACACCTTC
CASSLSPSPGYGYTF
>TRBV6-5|TRBD1|TRBJ1-2|once
TGTGCCAGCAGTAGGGACAGGGTCGATGGCTACACCTTC
CASSRDRVDGYTF
>TRBV6-1|NA|TRBJ1-1|NA
TGTGCCAGCAGTGCAGTGGGGGGCACTGAAGCTTTCTTT
CASSAVGGTEAFF
>TRBV5-6|NA|TRBJ1-2|NA
TGTGCCAGCAGCTTACAGGAGTTGAAGGGCTACACCTTC
CASSLQELKGYTF
>TRBV5-4|TRBD2|TRBJ2-3|NA
TGTGCCAGCAGCTTTCCCGGGACTAGCCCCGCCGCAAGTGGCACAGATACGCAGTATTTT
CASSFPGTSPAASGTDTQYF
>TRBV7-2|NA|TRBJ2-1|once
TGTGCCAGCGGCAACAATGAGCAGTTCTTC
CASGNNEQFF
>TRBV7-8|TRBD1|TRBJ2-5|NA
TGTGCCAGCAGCTTAGGGACAGGGGAGTTATGGGAGACCCAGTACTTC
CASSLGTGELWETQYF
>TRBV7-2|TRBD2|TRBJ2-7|NA
TGTGCCAGCAGCGCGCTAGCGGGAGGCCCCTACGAGCAGTACTTC
CASSALAGGPYEQYF
>TRBV28|TRBD2|TRBJ2-2|NA
TGTGCCAGCAGTGGAGGCGGGAGGGCCGGCACCGGGGAGCTGTTTTTT
CASSGGGRAGTGELFF
>TRBV11-2|TRBD2|TRBJ2-1|NA
TGTGCCAGCAGGGACCCTAGCGGGAGAGACGTTGGGTACAATGAGCAGTTCTTC
CASRDPSGRDVGYNEQFF
>TRBV7-2|TRBD2|TRBJ2-3|NA
TGTGCCAGCAGCTCCCTAGCGGGGGGCACAGATACGCAGTATTTT
CASSSLAGGTDTQYF
>TRBV27|NA|TRBJ1-5|once
TGTGCCAGCAGTTTAAAAGGGAGCGGGGCCCAGCCCCAGCATTTT
CASSLKGSGAQPQHF
>TRBV30|NA|TRBJ2-1|once
TGTGCCTGGAGCGGGTCAGCCTACAATGAGCAGTTCTTC
CAWSGSAYNEQFF
>TRBV28|TRBD2|TRBJ2-3|NA
TGTGCCAGCAGTCCGTTAGCGGGAGCAGCGTATTTT
CASSPLAGAAYF
>TRBV5-1|TRBD1|TRBJ2-5|NA
TGCGCCAGCAGTTCACAGGGGTCGATAAGTGAGACCCAGTACTTC
CASSSQGSISETQYF
>TRBV30|TRBD1|TRBJ1-4|NA
TGTGCCTGGAGCGGAATGGGACAGCCAAATGAAAAACTGTTTTTT
CAWSGMGQPNEKLFF
>TRBV5-6|TRBD2|TRBJ2-5|NA
TGTGCCAGCAGCTTGGCCCTAGCGGGGAGTAGGGAGACCCAGTACTTC
CASSLALAGSRETQYF
>TRBV7-9|TRBD1|TRBJ1-3|few
TGTGCCAGCAGCTTTGACAGGGACGGAAACACCATATATTTT
CASSFDRDGNTIYF
>TRBV6-1|NA|TRBJ1-1|NA
TGTGCCAGCAGTGTGAGGACAGTCGCTTTCTTT
CASSVRTVAFF
>TRBV5-4|TRBD1|TRBJ1-1|few
TGTGCCAGCAGCCCAGGAGGTACACAGGGGGCGAGGACTGAAGCTTTCTTT
CASSPGGTQGARTEAFF
>TRBV15|TRBD2|TRBJ2-5|NA
TGTGCCACGTCTCCGGGACTAGCGGCCCAAGAGACCCAGTACTTC
CATSPGLAAQETQYF
>TRBV27|TRBD1|TRBJ1-2|once
TGTGCCAGCAGTTTGGGTCGGGACAGAGATTTCCCATCTGGCTACACCTTC
CASSLGRDRDFPSGYTF
>TRBV18|TRBD1|TRBJ1-5|NA
TGTGCCAGCTCACCAAAGGCAGGGGGCTTGGATCAGCCCCAGCATTTT
CASSPKAGGLDQPQHF
>TRBV5-1|NA|TRBJ1-1|NA
TGCGCCAGCAGCTTGGGACTTATCTCCACTGAAGCTTTCTTT
CASSLGLISTEAFF
>TRBV28|TRBD2|TRBJ2-5|NA
TGTGCCAGCAGTTTTTTACCTAGCGGGTCCCGTGGGGACCAGTACTTC
CASSFLPSGSRGDQYF
>TRBV19|TRBD1|TRBJ1-5|NA
TGTGCCAGTAGTGTTTCGGGACAGGGGAGCAATCAGCCCCAGCATTTT
CASSVSGQGSNQPQHF
>TRBV6-5|TRBD2|TRBJ2-7|few
TGTGCCAGCCTAGCGGCTGGAGCCGGGGAGCAGTACTTC
CASLAAGAGEQYF
>TRBV5-4|TRBD2|TRBJ2-5|few
TGTGCCAGCAGCTTGCAGCTAGCGGGAGGACAGGAGACCCAGTACTTC
CASSLQLAGGQETQYF
>TRBV15|NA|TRBJ1-5|few
TGTGCCACCAGCAGAGTCAGGGGCTCGAATCAGCCCCAGCATTTT
CATSRVRGSNQPQHF
>TRBV9|TRBD1|TRBJ2-1|NA
TGTGCCAGCAGCGTAATAGGGGGCGACAATGAGCAGTTCTTC
CASSVIGGDNEQFF
>TRBV27|NA|TRBJ1-4|NA
TGTGCCAGCAGTCCAACCTCGGTAACTAATGAAAAACTGTTTTTT
CASSPTSVTNEKLFF
>TRBV28|TRBD2|TRBJ2-7|NA
TGTGCCAGTAAGAAGATAATTGGAAGCGGGGCCTACGAGCAGTACTTC
CASKKIIGSGAYEQYF
>TRBV29-1|NA|TRBJ1-2|NA
TGCAGCGTTGAACAGGGATTCTATGGCTACACCTTC
CSVEQGFYGYTF
>TRBV5-6|NA|TRBJ2-2|few
TGTGCCAGCAGCAATTGGCTAGCAGCAAACACCGGGGAGCTGTTTTTT
CASSNWLAANTGELFF
>TRBV6-5|NA|TRBJ1-2|NA
TGTGCCAGCAAGATAGGGGAGGACTATGGCTACACCTTC
CASKIGEDYGYTF